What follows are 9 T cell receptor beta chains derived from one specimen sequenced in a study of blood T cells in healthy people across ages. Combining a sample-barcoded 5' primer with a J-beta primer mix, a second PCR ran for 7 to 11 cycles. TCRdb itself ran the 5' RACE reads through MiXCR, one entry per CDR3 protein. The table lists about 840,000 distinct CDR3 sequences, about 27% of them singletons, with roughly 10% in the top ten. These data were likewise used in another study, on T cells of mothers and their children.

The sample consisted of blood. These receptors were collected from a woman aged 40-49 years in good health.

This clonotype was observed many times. DNA for the CDR3: TGTGCCAGCAGCAAGGGACAGGGGGCGCAAAAACTGTTTTTT. This encodes CASSKGQGAQKLFF. V and J are TRBV12-3 or TRBV12-4 and TRBJ1-4, with 12 nucleotides matching TRBD1. The CDR3 consists of 14 residues. V was clipped by 6 bases and J by 9 bases; unmatched bases: 5.

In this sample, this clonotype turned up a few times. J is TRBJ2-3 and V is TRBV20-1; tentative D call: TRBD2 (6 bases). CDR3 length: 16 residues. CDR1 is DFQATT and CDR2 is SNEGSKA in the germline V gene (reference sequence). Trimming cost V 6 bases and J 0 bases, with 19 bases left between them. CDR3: CSANPWGELSTDTQYF. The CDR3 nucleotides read TGCAGTGCCAACCCGTGGGGGGAACTTAGCACAGATACGCAGTATTTT.

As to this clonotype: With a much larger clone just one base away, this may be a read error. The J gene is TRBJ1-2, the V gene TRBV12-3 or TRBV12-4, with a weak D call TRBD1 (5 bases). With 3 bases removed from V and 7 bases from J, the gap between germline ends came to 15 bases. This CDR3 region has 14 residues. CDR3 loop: CASSLGGKGGGYTF. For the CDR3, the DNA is TGTGCCAGCAGTTTGGGGGGAAAAGGAGGTGGCTACACCTTC.

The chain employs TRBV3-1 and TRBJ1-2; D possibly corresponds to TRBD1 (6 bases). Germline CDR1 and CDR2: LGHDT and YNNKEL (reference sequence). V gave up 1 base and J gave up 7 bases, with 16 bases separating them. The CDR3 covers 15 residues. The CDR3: CASSQGTGLSSGYTF. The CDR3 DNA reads TGTGCCAGCAGCCAAGGAACAGGGTTATCCTCTGGCTACACCTTC.

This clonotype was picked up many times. The CDR3 protein is CSAAPPGLGNEQFF. The CDR3 nucleotides read TGCAGCGCCGCCCCGCCAGGGCTAGGCAATGAGCAGTTCTTC. The chain carries TRBV29-1 and TRBJ2-1; tentatively, D is TRBD1 (5 bases). This CDR3 has 14 residues. CDR1 is SQVTM and CDR2 is ANQGSEA in the germline V gene. Trimming left V 7 bases short and J 6 bases short, with 19 bases between.

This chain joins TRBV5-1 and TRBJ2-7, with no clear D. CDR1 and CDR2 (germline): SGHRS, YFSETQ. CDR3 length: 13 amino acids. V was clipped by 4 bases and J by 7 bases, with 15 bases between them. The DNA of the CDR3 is TGCGCCAGCAGCCCGGACGGTCCTCTGGAGCAGTACTTC. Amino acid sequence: CASSPDGPLEQYF.

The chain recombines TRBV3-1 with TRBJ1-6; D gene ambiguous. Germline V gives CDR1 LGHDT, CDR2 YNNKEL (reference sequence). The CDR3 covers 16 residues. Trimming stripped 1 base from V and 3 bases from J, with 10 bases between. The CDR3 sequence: CASSQGAGVYNSPLHF. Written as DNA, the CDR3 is TGTGCCAGCAGCCAAGGGGCAGGAGTCTATAATTCACCCCTCCACTTT.

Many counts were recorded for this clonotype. The CDR3 DNA is TGCGCCAGCAGCCGACGGGGACAGGGAGATAAGACCCAGTACTTC. Translated: CASSRRGQGDKTQYF. The chain carries TRBV5-1 and TRBJ2-5; 9 bases line up with TRBD1. The CDR3 is made up of 15 amino acids. J was trimmed by 6 bases and V by 4 bases; bases with no gene match: 10. The V gene's germline CDR1 is SGHRS and CDR2 YFSETQ.

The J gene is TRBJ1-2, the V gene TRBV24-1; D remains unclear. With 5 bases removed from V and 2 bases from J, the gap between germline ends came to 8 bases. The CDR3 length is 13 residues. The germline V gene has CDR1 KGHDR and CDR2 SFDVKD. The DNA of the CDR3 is TGTGCCACCAGTGTGGGGAGGAACTATGGCTACACCTTC. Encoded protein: CATSVGRNYGYTF.